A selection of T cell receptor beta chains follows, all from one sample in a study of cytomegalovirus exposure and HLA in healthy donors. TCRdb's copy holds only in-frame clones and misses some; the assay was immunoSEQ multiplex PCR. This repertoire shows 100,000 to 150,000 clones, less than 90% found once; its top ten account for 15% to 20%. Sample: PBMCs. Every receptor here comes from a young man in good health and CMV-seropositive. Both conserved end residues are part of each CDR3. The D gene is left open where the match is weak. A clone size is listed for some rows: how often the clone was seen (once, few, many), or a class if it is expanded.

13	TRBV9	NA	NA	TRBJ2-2	TGTGCCAGCAGCGTAGACTCCACCGGGGAGCTGTTTTTT	CASSVDSTGELFF
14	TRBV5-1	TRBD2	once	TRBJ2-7	TGCGCCAGCTACGTCACTAGCGGCCTTTACGAGCAGTACTTC	CASYVTSGLYEQYF
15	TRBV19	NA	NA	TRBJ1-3	TGTGCCAGTGGGGAGGGCCCCTTCTCTGGAAACACCATATATTTT	CASGEGPFSGNTIYF
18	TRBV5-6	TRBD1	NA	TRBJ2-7	TGTGCCAGCAATCTCGCGATACCACAGGGGGGCTACTCCTACGAGCAGTACTTC	CASNLAIPQGGYSYEQYF
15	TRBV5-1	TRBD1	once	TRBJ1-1	TGCGCCAGCAGCTTAAGGACAGGGGCGGTTGCTGAAGCTTTCTTT	CASSLRTGAVAEAFF
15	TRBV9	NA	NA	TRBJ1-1	TGTGCCAGCAGCCTTTCGACAGACCCGAACACTGAAGCTTTCTTT	CASSLSTDPNTEAFF
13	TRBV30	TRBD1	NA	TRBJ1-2	TGTGCCTGGAGTGAGCAGGGGGCGGAAGGCTACACCTTC	CAWSEQGAEGYTF
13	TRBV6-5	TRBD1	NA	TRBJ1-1	TGTGCCAGCAGTCCACAGGGGGTGACTGAAGCTTTCTTT	CASSPQGVTEAFF
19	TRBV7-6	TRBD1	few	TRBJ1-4	TGTGCCAGCAGCGAAAGGGCAGGGGGATCTTATGCAACTAATGAAAAACTGTTTTTT	CASSERAGGSYATNEKLFF
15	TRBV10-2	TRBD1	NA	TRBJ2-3	TGCGCCAGCGTTGACAGGGGAGGAGGGACAGATACGCAGTATTTT	CASVDRGGGTDTQYF
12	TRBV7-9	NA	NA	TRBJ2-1	TGTGCCGAGGACTACACTTACAATGAGCAGTTCTTC	CAEDYTYNEQFF
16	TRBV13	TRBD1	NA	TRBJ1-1	TGTGCCAGCAGCTTTCCCTCGGACAGGGAAAACACTGAAGCTTTCTTT	CASSFPSDRENTEAFF
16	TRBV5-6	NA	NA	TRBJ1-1	TGTGCCAGCAGCTTGCCAGACCGGACAGCCAACACTGAAGCTTTCTTT	CASSLPDRTANTEAFF
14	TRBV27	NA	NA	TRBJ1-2	TGTGCCAGCAGGGGGTTCGGGGGGATGGATGGCTACACCTTC	CASRGFGGMDGYTF
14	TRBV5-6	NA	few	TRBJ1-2	TGTGCCAGCAGCCCGACAGGAACCAACTATGGCTACACCTTC	CASSPTGTNYGYTF
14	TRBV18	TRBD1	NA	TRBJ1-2	TGTGCCAGCTCACCAGAAGGGACAGGGAACGGCTACACCTTC	CASSPEGTGNGYTF
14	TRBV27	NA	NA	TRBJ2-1	TGTGCCAGCAGTTTACATGACAGTTGGAATGAGCAGTTCTTC	CASSLHDSWNEQFF
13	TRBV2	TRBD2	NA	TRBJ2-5	TGTGCCAGCAGGCGGGGGGCCCAAGAGACCCAGTACTTC	CASRRGAQETQYF
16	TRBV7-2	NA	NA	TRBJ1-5	TGTGCCAGCAGCTTAGGCGGGGGAGGGAGCAATCAGCCCCAGCATTTT	CASSLGGGGSNQPQHF
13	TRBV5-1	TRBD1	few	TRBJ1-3	TGCGCCAGCAGCTTTACAGGGGAAGACACCATATATTTT	CASSFTGEDTIYF
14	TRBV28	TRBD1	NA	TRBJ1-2	TGTGCCAGCAGTCGAGGGACAGTGCAAGCGGGCTACACCTTC	CASSRGTVQAGYTF
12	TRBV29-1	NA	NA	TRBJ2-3	TGCAGCGTTGGAGGGAGCACAGATACGCAGTATTTT	CSVGGSTDTQYF
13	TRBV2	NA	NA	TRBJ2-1	TGTGCCAGCAGTGTAGGGAGATTCAATGAGCAGTTCTTC	CASSVGRFNEQFF
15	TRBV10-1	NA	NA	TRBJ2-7	TGCGCCAGCAGTGAGTACCCAGACTCAGCCTACGAGCAGTACTTC	CASSEYPDSAYEQYF
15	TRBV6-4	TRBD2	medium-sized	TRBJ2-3	TGTGCCAGCAGTGAAATAGCGGGAGGCCAGGATACGCAGTATTTT	CASSEIAGGQDTQYF
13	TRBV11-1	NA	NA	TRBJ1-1	TGTGCCAGCAGCTTAGCAGCAAACACTGAAGCTTTCTTT	CASSLAANTEAFF
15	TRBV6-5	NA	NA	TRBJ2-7	TGTGCCAGCAGTTGCTTAAGCGGGTGGAACTACGAGCAGTACTTC	CASSCLSGWNYEQYF
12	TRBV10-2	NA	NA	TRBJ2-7	TGCGCCAGCACCGACAGGAACTACGAGCAGTACTTC	CASTDRNYEQYF
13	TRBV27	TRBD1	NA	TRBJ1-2	TGTGCCAGCAGTTTACAAGGGGGCGGAGGCTACACCTTC	CASSLQGGGGYTF
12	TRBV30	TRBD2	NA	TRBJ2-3	TGTGCCTGGGCCCGCGGGGGGGATACGCAGTATTTT	CAWARGGDTQYF
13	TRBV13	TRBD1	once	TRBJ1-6	TGTGCCAGCAGCTTGGACAGGTATTCACCCCTCCACTTT	CASSLDRYSPLHF
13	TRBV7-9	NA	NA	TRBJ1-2	TGTGCCAGCAGCACCCAAGCCGAATATGGCTACACCTTC	CASSTQAEYGYTF
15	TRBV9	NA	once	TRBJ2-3	TGTGCCAGCAGCGCCCGGACGGGAGGCACAGATACGCAGTATTTT	CASSARTGGTDTQYF
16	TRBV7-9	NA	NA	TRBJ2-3	TGTGCCAGCGGGACTCTTTCGAGCCGGAGCACAGATACGCAGTATTTT	CASGTLSSRSTDTQYF
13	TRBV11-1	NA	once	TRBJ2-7	TGTGCCAGCAGCTTGGCGGTCTCCTACGAGCAGTACTTC	CASSLAVSYEQYF
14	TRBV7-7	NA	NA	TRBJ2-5	TGTGCCAGCAGCTTAGTTGGGGGGCAAGAGACCCAGTACTTC	CASSLVGGQETQYF
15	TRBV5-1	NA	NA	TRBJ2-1	TGCGCCAGCATGGGAGGGGGGGTGCGGGGGAATGAGCAGTTCTTC	CASMGGGVRGNEQFF
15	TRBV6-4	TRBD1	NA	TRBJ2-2	TGTGCCAGCAGCCCCGGGACAGGGGACACCGGGGAGCTGTTTTTT	CASSPGTGDTGELFF
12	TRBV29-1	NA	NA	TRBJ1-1	TGCAGCGTCTATGCACAGGGCACTGAAGCTTTCTTT	CSVYAQGTEAFF
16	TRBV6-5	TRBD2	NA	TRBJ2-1	TGTGCCAGCAGTTACGCTTGGGGGGAGGGAAACAATGAGCAGTTCTTC	CASSYAWGEGNNEQFF
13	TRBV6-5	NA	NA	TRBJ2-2	TGTGCCAGCAGAGACACGAACACCGGGGAGCTGTTTTTT	CASRDTNTGELFF
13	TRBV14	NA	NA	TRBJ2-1	TGTGCCAGCAGCCAAAACGGGGGAAATGAGCAGTTCTTC	CASSQNGGNEQFF
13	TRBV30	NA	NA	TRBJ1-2	TGTGCCTGGAGAGAGGGATGGAGCTATGGCTACACCTTC	CAWREGWSYGYTF
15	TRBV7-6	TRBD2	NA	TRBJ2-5	TGTGCCAGCAGCTTAGGGCAGGTAGCGGGGGAGACCCAGTACTTC	CASSLGQVAGETQYF
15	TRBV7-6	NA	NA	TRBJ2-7	TGTGCCAGCAGCTTCCAAGCGGGACAGGCCTACGAGCAGTACTTC	CASSFQAGQAYEQYF
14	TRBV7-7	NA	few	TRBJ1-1	TGTGCCAGCAGCCTCGGGGGGTTGGCCACTGAAGCTTTCTTT	CASSLGGLATEAFF
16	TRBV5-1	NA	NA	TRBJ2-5	TGCGCCAGCAGCTTGGGGATAGGGGCTCTCCAAGAGACCCAGTACTTC	CASSLGIGALQETQYF
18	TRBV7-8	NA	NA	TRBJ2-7	TGTGCCAGCAGCTTAGAAAAAGGGGGACTAGGGACAGAATACGAGCAGTACTTC	CASSLEKGGLGTEYEQYF
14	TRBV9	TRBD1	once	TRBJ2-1	TGTGCCAGCAGTGCCGGGACAGTCTACAATGAGCAGTTCTTC	CASSAGTVYNEQFF
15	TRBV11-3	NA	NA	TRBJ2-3	TGTGCCAGCAGCTTAGATGGGACTAGCACAGATACGCAGTATTTT	CASSLDGTSTDTQYF
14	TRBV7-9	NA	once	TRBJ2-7	TGTGCCAGCAGCTTCACCCCACAACCCTACGAGCAGTACTTC	CASSFTPQPYEQYF
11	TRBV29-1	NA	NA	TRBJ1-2	TGCAGCGTTGGCGGGGCGGTAGGCTACACCTTC	CSVGGAVGYTF
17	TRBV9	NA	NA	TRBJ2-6	TGTGCCAGCAGCGATGGGCAGGGATACTCTGGGGCCAACGTCCTGACTTTC	CASSDGQGYSGANVLTF
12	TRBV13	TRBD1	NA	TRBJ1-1	TGTGCCAGCAGCTTAGGCCGGACAGGAGCTTTCTTT	CASSLGRTGAFF
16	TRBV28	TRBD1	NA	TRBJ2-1	TGTGCCAGCAGTGGGACCGGGACAGGGGCAAATAATGAGCAGTTCTTC	CASSGTGTGANNEQFF
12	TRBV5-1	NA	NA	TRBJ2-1	TGCGCCAGCAGCCCGGACAGTAATGAGCAGTTCTTC	CASSPDSNEQFF
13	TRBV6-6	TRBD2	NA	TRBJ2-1	TGTGCCAGCACTGGGGGGGTATACAATGAGCAGTTCTTC	CASTGGVYNEQFF
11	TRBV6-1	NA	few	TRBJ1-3	TGTGCCGTGAGCATCGGAAACACCATATATTTT	CAVSIGNTIYF
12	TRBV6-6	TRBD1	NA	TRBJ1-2	TGTGCCAGCAGGGGACAGGGGAATGGCTACACCTTC	CASRGQGNGYTF